Detailed here is one TCR beta chain. This entry belongs to a study of PD-1 blockade in classical Hodgkin lymphoma. Repertoires were generated with immunoSEQ multiplex PCR, while TCRdb's copy carries only in-frame clones and drops some. Altogether some 14,000 clones are present, 75% to 90% being singletons, with the ten largest covering approximately 17%. As to time point: cycle 4 day 1 (C4D1), after less than 7 weeks of nivolumab. Following autologous stem cell transplantation, relapse occurred in every patient, and exposure to brentuximab vedotin varied. Magnetic negative selection, applied to thawed PBMCs, was used to isolate the CD8+ T cells. Sample: CD8+ T cells from blood, taken before the fourth cycle of nivolumab. This TCR came from a human donor with classical Hodgkin lymphoma.

The CDR3 here is CASSQGLAGSGELFF. CDR3 nucleotide sequence: TGTGCCAGCAGTCAGGGACTAGCGGGATCCGGGGAGCTGTTTTTT. The gene calls are TRBV6-5 and TRBJ2-2; 13 bases map to TRBD2. CDR1 is MNHEY and CDR2 is SVGAGI in the germline V gene. The CDR3 is 15 amino acids. With 5 bases clipped from V and 6 bases from J, the junction kept 3 bases outside the gene matches.